The following is a TCR beta chain sequence with its context. The record originates from a study of blood T cell repertoires in COVID-19. Study at large: The United States, Italy and Spain provided the acute and convalescent COVID-19 samples. T cells, B-cell-depleted T cells, or PBMCs supplied cDNA or gDNA.

CDR3 length equals 15 residues. Trimming cost V 2 bases and J 4 bases, with 12 bases left between them. The germline CDR1 and CDR2 sequences are SEHNR and FQNEAQ (reference sequence). Sequencing used immunoSEQ multiplex PCR; TCRdb keeps in-frame clones, though not all of them. Of about 160,000 clones detected, roughly 84% appear once; the ten largest clones hold approximately 1%. Sequenced input: peripheral blood. This clonotype was obtained from a man in his forties or fifties with acute or convalescent COVID-19. The chain couples TRBV7-9 to TRBJ1-3, with D perhaps TRBD1 (6 bases). In DNA, the CDR3 is TGTGCCAGCAGCTTACTAGGGACATCCGGAAACACCATATATTTT. It encodes CASSLLGTSGNTIYF.